This T cell receptor beta chain emerged from a study of neoadjuvant nivolumab and ipilimumab in lung cancer. Whole-study results and caveats: TCR richness and clonality were higher in tumors than adjacent uninvolved lung.

Turning to this clone: Its cognate antigen is unknown.

This CDR3 contains 14 residues. The germline gives CDR1 MNHNY, CDR2 SVGAGI (reference sequence). Trimming stripped 9 bases from V and 8 bases from J, with 22 bases between. Some clones are missing from TCRdb's copy, which holds only in-frame ones; the method was immunoSEQ multiplex PCR. The top ten clones hold about 5% of a sample with tens of thousands of clones, approximately 86% of them seen once. Sample: tumor tissue, taken after neoadjuvant nivolumab, alone or with ipilimumab, at or shortly before surgery. The sequence came from an adult with non-small cell lung cancer. This chain connects TRBV6-6 to TRBJ1-2; D is undetermined. This chain's CDR3 is CASGGLGLPYGYTF. For the CDR3, the DNA is TGTGCCAGTGGAGGCTTGGGCCTACCGTACGGCTACACCTTC.